The 23 T cell receptor beta chains below come from one sample, sequenced in a study of blood T cell repertoires in COVID-19. Measured with immunoSEQ multiplex PCR; TCRdb has only the in-frame clones, and not every one. Here the sample spans more than 300,000 clones, around 86% being singletons. Input material: PBMCs or T cells enriched from blood (not recorded which). The receptors here all came from a man aged 25 to 40 who had recovered from COVID-19.

V gene TRBV5-8 combines with J gene TRBJ2-2; 9 nucleotides align to TRBD1. The CDR3 is 16 residues long. The V segment lost 4 bases and the J segment 1 base; nucleotides outside the gene matches: 5. Germline assignment: CDR1 SGHTS and CDR2 YDEGEE. The CDR3 coding sequence is TGTGCCAGCAGCCGAGGGACAGGGATGAACACCGGGGAGCTGTTTTTT. Its protein product is CASSRGTGMNTGELFF.

The chain couples TRBV7-6 to TRBJ2-7; 9 nucleotides align to TRBD2. Germline assignment: CDR1 SGHVS and CDR2 FNYEAQ. CDR3 length equals 17 residues. V was pared by 8 bases and J by 4 bases, with 18 bases of the junction left unmatched. The chain's CDR3 is CASSSSGGTSGLYEQYF. CDR3 in DNA: TGTGCCAGCTCCTCCAGCGGGGGGACCTCGGGGTTGTACGAGCAGTACTTC.

This chain connects TRBV6-5 to TRBJ2-7; 10 bases fit TRBD1. This CDR3 has 12 amino acids. Trimming took 10 bases from V and 4 from J; bases not matched to a gene: 4. Germline assignment: CDR1 MNHEY and CDR2 SVGAGI. This CDR3 reads CATRTGGYEQYF. For the CDR3, the DNA is TGTGCCACCCGGACAGGGGGGTACGAGCAGTACTTC.

The V gene is TRBV7-9, the J gene TRBJ2-2; TRBD2 is a possible D gene (5 bases). The germline gives CDR1 SEHNR, CDR2 FQNEAQ (reference sequence). The CDR3 totals 14 residues. Between the trimmed V and J ends, which lost 1 base and 2 bases, there was a span of 5 bases. The CDR3 is CASSLGTNTGELFF. The CDR3 nucleotides are TGTGCCAGCAGCTTAGGGACTAACACCGGGGAGCTGTTTTTT.

The chain has TRBV5-1 and TRBJ2-6; TRBD1 is a possible D gene (6 bases). V was pared by 4 bases and J by 1 base, with 12 bases between. The CDR3 spans 16 residues. Germline CDR1 SGHRS, CDR2 YFSETQ. The CDR3 is CASSRTQGSGANVLTF. The CDR3 DNA reads TGCGCCAGCAGCCGAACACAGGGTTCTGGGGCCAACGTCCTGACTTTC. The whole variable domain, filled in from reference TRBV5-1 and TRBJ2-6, reads KAGVTQTPRYLIKTRGQQVTLSCSPISGHRSVSWYQQTPGQGLQFLFEYFSETQRNKGNFPGRFSGRQFSNSRSEMNVSTLELGDSALYLCASSRTQGSGANVLTFGAGSRLTVL.

This clone was seen once. The rearrangement links TRBV5-5 to TRBJ2-2; 7 nucleotides line up with TRBD2. The CDR3 has 13 amino acids. V shed 7 bases, J shed 6 bases, and the junction held 6 bases outside the gene matches. The germline V gene encodes CDR1 SGHKS and CDR2 YYEKEE (reference sequence). In nucleotides, the CDR3 is TGTGCCAGCCCTGGGACTAATGCCGGGGAGCTGTTTTTT. Encoded protein: CASPGTNAGELFF. The full variable domain, completed using reference TRBV5-5 and TRBJ2-2, is DAGVTQSPTHLIKTRGQQVTLRCSPISGHKSVSWYQQVLGQGPQFIFQYYEKEERGRGNFPDRFSARQFPNYSSELNVNALLLGDSALYLCASPGTNAGELFFGEGSRLTVL.

V usage is TRBV7-8 and J usage is TRBJ1-4; no clear D gene. The CDR3 is 17 amino acids. Trimming pared 1 base from V and 0 bases from J, leaving 12 bases between. CDR1 is SGHVS, CDR2 FQNEAQ, per germline. This CDR3 reads CASSLDGGSTTNEKLFF. The CDR3, as DNA: TGTGCCAGCAGCTTAGACGGCGGCAGTACAACTAATGAAAAACTGTTTTTT.

This chain links TRBV6-5 with TRBJ2-7, with D perhaps matching TRBD2 (6 bases). Deletions cut 2 bases from V and 3 bases from J, with 11 bases between. Per germline, CDR1 MNHEY and CDR2 SVGAGI. The CDR3 extends over 14 amino acids. The CDR3 DNA reads TGTGCCAGCAGTTACGGTACGGGAGACTACGAGCAGTACTTC. Amino acid sequence: CASSYGTGDYEQYF.

The chain combines TRBV4-2 with TRBJ1-6; no reliable D call. The ends were cut back, 3 bases at V and 2 bases at J, with 20 bases in the middle. CDR3 size: 19 residues. Germline V gene data show CDR1 as LGHNA and CDR2 as YNFKEQ. Written as DNA, the CDR3 is TGTGCCAGCAGCCACCTATTAAAGCTCCCGAGCCCCTATAATTCACCCCTCCACTTT. As protein: CASSHLLKLPSPYNSPLHF.

In its sample, this clone was seen once. This chain connects TRBV5-1 to TRBJ2-5; possible D gene TRBD2, 6 bases. CDR3 length: 14 amino acids. CDR1 and CDR2 from the germline V gene are SGHRS and YFSETQ. Trimming cost V 1 base and J 5 bases, with 12 bases left between them. The CDR3 DNA follows: TGCGCCAGCAGCTTGTCCCTAGCGTTGGAGACCCAGTACTTC. Protein product: CASSLSLALETQYF.

This chain links TRBV19 with TRBJ2-7; 7 bases line up with TRBD1. Per germline, CDR1 LNHDA and CDR2 SQIVND (reference sequence). V was pared by 5 bases and J by 5 bases, with 12 bases of the junction left unmatched. This CDR3 is 15 amino acids long. The CDR3 region has the DNA TGTGCCAGTAGTGACCTCACAGGGGTTGCCCACGAGCAGTACTTC. Residues: CASSDLTGVAHEQYF.

The chain links TRBV20-1 to TRBJ1-1; the D is unclear. Trimming took off 2 bases at V and 2 bases at J, with 3 bases between the two ends. The CDR3 length is 11 residues. Germline V lookup: CDR1 DFQATT, CDR2 SNEGSKA (reference sequence). CDR3 coding DNA: TGCAGTGCTAGATTAAACACTGAAGCTTTCTTT. This gives the protein CSARLNTEAFF.

V gene TRBV5-1 combines with J gene TRBJ2-3; D may be TRBD2 (6 bases). Germline CDR1 reads SGHRS; CDR2 reads YFSETQ. The CDR3 totals 16 residues. V lost 0 bases and J lost 1, with 12 bases in between. The DNA for the CDR3 is TGCGCCAGCAGCTTGGTGGGGGGAGAGGGCACAGATACGCAGTATTTT. The encoded protein is CASSLVGGEGTDTQYF. Full variable domain (outside the CDR3, taken from reference TRBV5-1 and TRBJ2-3): KAGVTQTPRYLIKTRGQQVTLSCSPISGHRSVSWYQQTPGQGLQFLFEYFSETQRNKGNFPGRFSGRQFSNSRSEMNVSTLELGDSALYLCASSLVGGEGTDTQYFGPGTRLTVL.

The chain has TRBV11-3 and TRBJ2-3; no reliable D call. Germline loops: CDR1 SGHNT, CDR2 YENEEA. Deletions cut 5 bases from V and 0 bases from J, with 9 bases between. The CDR3 has 14 amino acids. CDR3 residues: CASSPGASTDTQYF. The DNA of the CDR3 is TGTGCCAGCAGCCCAGGCGCTAGCACAGATACGCAGTATTTT. The entire variable domain, with the rest obtained from reference TRBV11-3 and TRBJ2-3, is as follows: EAGVVQSPRYKIIEKKQPVAFWCNPISGHNTLYWYLQNLGQGPELLIRYENEEAVDDSQLPKDRFSAERLKGVDSTLKIQPAELGDSAVYLCASSPGASTDTQYFGPGTRLTVL.

The chain carries TRBV11-2 and TRBJ1-2; TRBD1 might be the D (5 bases). This CDR3 has 13 amino acids. The V end lost 5 bases, the J end lost 7 bases, and 14 bases lay between the germline ends. Germline V gene lookup returns CDR1 SGHAT and CDR2 FQNNGV. The CDR3 here is CASSPQGPGGYTF. CDR3 bases: TGTGCCAGCAGCCCGCAGGGTCCCGGTGGCTACACCTTC.

This chain uses TRBV7-9 with TRBJ2-5; D possibly corresponds to TRBD2 (6 bases). Germline V gene data show CDR1 as SEHNR and CDR2 as FQNEAQ (reference sequence). The germline V and J ends were trimmed by 5 bases and 1 base, with 17 bases remaining between them. The CDR3 loop spans 16 amino acids. The CDR3 here is CASSPYLGTSQETQYF. Written as DNA, the CDR3 is TGTGCCAGCAGCCCCTACCTGGGGACTTCCCAAGAGACCCAGTACTTC.

The chain is built from TRBV7-6 and TRBJ1-6; possibly TRBD1 for D (5 bases). This CDR3 has 16 residues. Germline CDR1 SGHVS, CDR2 FNYEAQ. Trimming removed 2 bases from V and 2 bases from J, with 10 bases in between. CDR3 nucleotide sequence: TGTGCCAGCAGCTTAACCCCGGGGGCCTATAATTCACCCCTCCACTTT. It encodes CASSLTPGAYNSPLHF.

The rearrangement joins TRBV12-3 or TRBV12-4 to TRBJ1-2; weak D call: TRBD1 (6 bases). Trimming pared 6 bases from V and 2 bases from J, leaving 10 bases between. The CDR3 covers 13 residues. The CDR3 DNA sequence: TGTGCCAGCAGACATACAGGGAACTATGGCTACACCTTC. It encodes CASRHTGNYGYTF.

The J gene is TRBJ2-5, the V gene TRBV9, with 8 bases that match TRBD2. CDR1 SGDLS and CDR2 YYNGEE come from the germline V gene. This CDR3 spans 16 amino acids. V lost 6 bases, J lost 4 bases, and 14 bases stayed unmatched. CDR3 nucleotides: TGTGCCAGCACCAGATTGAACGGGAGGGCTGGAGAGACCCAGTACTTC. Translation: CASTRLNGRAGETQYF.

The rearrangement joins TRBV7-9 to TRBJ2-1; D possibly corresponds to TRBD2 (5 bases). This CDR3 comprises 14 residues. Trimming took off 8 bases at V and 2 bases at J, with 13 bases between the two ends. Germline loops: CDR1 SEHNR, CDR2 FQNEAQ (reference sequence). In DNA form, the CDR3 reads TGTGCCAGCGCGGAGGTGCGGGCCTACAATGAGCAGTTCTTC. Translated: CASAEVRAYNEQFF. The full variable domain, completed using reference TRBV7-9 and TRBJ2-1, is DTGVSQNPRHKITKRGQNVTFRCDPISEHNRLYWYRQTLGQGPEFLTYFQNEAQLEKSRLLSDRFSAERPKGSFSTLEIQRTEQGDSAMYLCASAEVRAYNEQFFGPGTRLTVL.

The CDR3 loop reads CASSQGPGTGLNTEAFF. The CDR3 nucleotides read TGTGCCAGCAGTCAAGGCCCCGGGACAGGCCTTAACACTGAAGCTTTCTTT. The rearrangement links TRBV5-5 to TRBJ1-1; 8 nucleotides align to TRBD1. Germline CDR1 and CDR2: SGHKS and YYEKEE (reference sequence). This CDR3 spans 17 amino acids. Trimming cost V 5 bases and J 2 bases; bases outside gene matches: 14.

The genes are TRBV4-1 and TRBJ2-1, with TRBD1 identical over 7 bases. The ends lost 0 bases at V and 2 bases at J; junction bases unmatched: 1. This CDR3 is built from 15 residues. The germline V gene encodes CDR1 MGHRA and CDR2 YSYEKL. The CDR3 region is CASSQEQGTYNEQFF. CDR3 bases: TGCGCCAGCAGCCAAGAACAGGGGACCTACAATGAGCAGTTCTTC.

This clone was recorded only once. The rearrangement uses TRBV24-1 and TRBJ1-2; D gene uncertain. The V end lost 2 bases, the J end lost 4 bases, and 10 bases lay between the germline ends. Germline V CDR1 and CDR2: KGHDR, SFDVKD. The CDR3 sequence is 14 residues long. CDR3 nucleotide sequence: TGTGCCACCAGTGATTCGAACAGCCTCTATGGCTACACCTTC. Translating gives CATSDSNSLYGYTF.